These 27 T cell receptor beta chains share one sample of origin, sequenced in a study of cytomegalovirus exposure and HLA in healthy donors. A multiplex PCR was run with 60 Vbeta primers and 13 Jbeta primers. Assay used: immunoSEQ multiplex PCR; TCRdb lists only in-frame clones, some missing. The sample has 130,000 or so clones, 75% to 90% seen once. The specimen was PBMCs. The receptors here all came from a man aged 25 to 40 in good health and CMV-seronegative.

The chain combines TRBV5-1 with TRBJ2-5; D remains unclear. The CDR3 has 14 residues. V was clipped by 2 bases and J by 2 bases, with 10 bases between them. Germline assignment: CDR1 SGHRS and CDR2 YFSETQ. The CDR3 sequence is CASSFQATQETQYF. DNA of the CDR3: TGCGCCAGCAGCTTTCAGGCCACGCAAGAGACCCAGTACTTC.

This clone was counted a single time. V is TRBV28 and J is TRBJ2-5, with 8 nucleotides matching TRBD1. This CDR3 is built from 12 residues. V dropped 5 bases and J dropped 4; count of bases not matched to a gene: 0. The V gene's germline CDR1 is MDHEN and CDR2 SYDVKM. The CDR3 nucleotides are TGTGCCAGCAGTCAGGGGGCAGAGACCCAGTACTTC. Amino acid sequence: CASSQGAETQYF. Drawing the rest from reference TRBV28 and TRBJ2-5, the complete variable domain is DVKVTQSSRYLVKRTGEKVFLECVQDMDHENMFWYRQDPGLGLRLIYFSYDVKMKEKGDIPEGYSVSREKKERFSLILESASTNQTSMYLCASSQGAETQYFGPGTRLLVL.

The chain has TRBV19 and TRBJ1-5; D is unclear. CDR1 is LNHDA, CDR2 SQIVND, per germline (reference sequence). The V end was cut by 5 bases, the J end by 2 bases, with 13 bases between. The CDR3 covers 15 residues. The CDR3 DNA follows: TGTGCCAGTAGTCCCGAGGCAATGGGCAATCAGCCCCAGCATTTT. Translated, it gives CASSPEAMGNQPQHF.

A single count supports this clone. V and J are TRBV9 and TRBJ1-6; TRBD1 aligns across 8 bases. V gave up 0 bases and J gave up 9 bases; unmatched junction bases: 5. Germline V gene lookup returns CDR1 SGDLS and CDR2 YYNGEE. The CDR3 contains 15 residues. CDR3 in amino acids: CASSVGTGPSSPLHF. DNA for the CDR3: TGTGCCAGCAGCGTAGGGACAGGGCCAAGTTCACCCCTCCACTTT. The whole variable domain, filled in from reference TRBV9 and TRBJ1-6, reads DSGVTQTPKHLITATGQRVTLRCSPRSGDLSVYWYQQSLDQGLQFLIQYYNGEERAKGNILERFSAQQFPDLHSELNLSSLELGDSALYFCASSVGTGPSSPLHFGNGTRLTVT.

The chain combines TRBV11-2 with TRBJ1-3; 11 nucleotides match TRBD1. The CDR3 is 17 residues long. CDR1 and CDR2 (germline): SGHAT, FQNNGV. The V and J ends lost 4 bases and 0 bases, in that order; junction bases with no gene match: 5. The CDR3 region has the DNA TGTGCCAGCAGCTGGGGGACAGGGGGGAGCTCTGGAAACACCATATATTTT. Protein sequence: CASSWGTGGSSGNTIYF.

Note on this clone: The same CDR3 arises from other DNA sequences in this sample as well. J is TRBJ2-3 and V is TRBV10-2; D is possibly TRBD1 (5 bases). From germline, CDR1 is WSHSY and CDR2 SAAADI. V was clipped by 2 bases and J by 0 bases, with 9 bases between them. The CDR3 has 15 residues. CDR3 region: CASSETQASTDTQYF. In DNA, the CDR3 is TGCGCCAGCAGTGAGACACAGGCTAGCACAGATACGCAGTATTTT.

This clone was counted between two and nine times. As DNA, the CDR3 is TGCGCCAGCAGCAGACAGGACCCCTTTGGCGAGCAGTACTTC. Translated, it gives CASSRQDPFGEQYF. The chain recombines TRBV5-1 with TRBJ2-7; TRBD1 might be the D (6 bases). This CDR3 is 14 amino acids long. The germline gives CDR1 SGHRS, CDR2 YFSETQ. V gave up 4 bases and J gave up 6 bases, with 17 bases separating them.

The chain is built from TRBV7-2 and TRBJ2-7, with 10 nucleotides matching TRBD2. This CDR3 has 14 residues. From germline, CDR1 is SGHTA and CDR2 FQGNSA. V lost 5 bases, J lost 5 bases, and 6 bases stayed unmatched. The CDR3 nucleotides read TGTGCCAGCAGCCCAGGACTAGCGGTCCACGAGCAGTACTTC. Translating gives CASSPGLAVHEQYF.

This chain connects TRBV7-2 to TRBJ2-1, with 9 bases aligning to TRBD1. Germline V gives CDR1 SGHTA, CDR2 FQGNSA. This CDR3 is built from 16 residues. The junction had 11 bases not matched to a gene; V was cut back by 1 base and J by 10 bases. CDR3 nucleotides: TGTGCCAGCAGCTTAGTCAGTGGGCATGGGACAGGGGAGCAGTTCTTC. This sequence encodes CASSLVSGHGTGEQFF.

Here the CDR3 DNA reads TGTGCCAGCAGCGGAGGCGGGGAATCACCCCTCCACTTT. This translates into CASSGGGESPLHF. The chain employs TRBV5-4 and TRBJ1-6; D not certain. Germline V CDR1 and CDR2: SGHNT, YYREEE (reference sequence). Trimming pared 4 bases from V and 10 bases from J, leaving 12 bases between. This CDR3 is built from 13 residues.

The genes are TRBV2 and TRBJ1-5, with 9 bases identical to TRBD1. The germline V gene has CDR1 SNHLY and CDR2 FYNNEI. The CDR3 contains 14 residues. The V gene end was trimmed by 6 bases and the J gene end by 7 bases; junction bases not matched to a gene: 7. CDR3: CASSPGQGEQPQHF. The CDR3 DNA is TGTGCCAGCAGCCCGGGACAGGGCGAGCAGCCCCAGCATTTT.

Only one count was recorded for this clone. The V gene is TRBV5-1, the J gene TRBJ2-1; maybe TRBD1 (7 bases). This CDR3 comprises 15 residues. Germline assignment: CDR1 SGHRS and CDR2 YFSETQ. The V end lost 0 bases, the J end lost 9 bases, and 16 bases lay between the germline ends. CDR3 residues: CASSLAGGGGREQFF. The CDR3 bases are TGCGCCAGCAGCTTGGCCGGCGGAGGGGGCCGTGAGCAGTTCTTC.

The chain joins TRBV18 to TRBJ2-3, with a tentative D call TRBD2 (5 bases). CDR3 length: 16 residues. V was shortened by 6 bases and J by 0 bases, with 16 bases between the two germline ends. Germline V gene sequence: CDR1 KGHSH, CDR2 LQKENI. In DNA form, the CDR3 reads TGTGCCAGCTCCCTGAGGGCGCTTACTAGCACAGATACGCAGTATTTT. Translating gives CASSLRALTSTDTQYF.

The V and J genes are TRBV27 and TRBJ1-5; 7 nucleotides line up with TRBD1. The germline V gene has CDR1 MNHEY and CDR2 SMNVEV (reference sequence). CDR3 length: 16 amino acids. Trimming at V came to 4 bases and at J to 0 bases, leaving 6 bases not matched to a gene. The chain's CDR3 is CASSSPGQNSNQPQHF. Written as DNA, the CDR3 is TGTGCCAGCAGTTCTCCGGGACAGAATAGCAATCAGCCCCAGCATTTT.

The V and J genes are TRBV7-9 and TRBJ2-1; 9 nucleotides line up with TRBD2. Germline CDR1 and CDR2: SEHNR and FQNEAQ (reference sequence). The CDR3 totals 14 residues. V trimming: 4 bases; J trimming: 6 bases; junction bases outside the gene matches: 4. In nucleotides, the CDR3 is TGTGCCAGCAGCTGGCGGGGGGGAACCAATGAGCAGTTCTTC. Its protein product is CASSWRGGTNEQFF.

The chain couples TRBV5-1 to TRBJ2-3, with 15 bases lining up with TRBD2. Losses at the gene ends were 4 bases for V and 7 bases for J; bases not matched to a gene: 19. Germline assignment: CDR1 SGHRS and CDR2 YFSETQ. This CDR3 region has 20 residues. DNA of the CDR3: TGCGCCAGCAGCCCTCGTCAAACTCTTCGGACTAGCGGGGGGGCCTATACGCAGTATTTT. It translates to CASSPRQTLRTSGGAYTQYF.

The rearrangement joins TRBV19 to TRBJ2-7, with D possibly matching TRBD1 (6 bases). Between the trimmed V and J ends, which lost 5 bases and 1 base, there was a span of 9 bases. The length of the CDR3 is 13 residues. The germline V gene encodes CDR1 LNHDA and CDR2 SQIVND (reference sequence). CDR3 bases: TGTGCCAGTAGTCGGACAGTTTCCTACGAGCAGTACTTC. Amino acids: CASSRTVSYEQYF.

This clone was seen a few times. At one end the junction does not follow the germline gene, possibly because of a read error. The gene calls are TRBV11-2 and TRBJ2-4; TRBD2 matches at 10 bases. The length of the CDR3 is 19 residues. Germline CDR1 SGHAT, CDR2 FQNNGV. This CDR3 is CASSRDWSGGGLAKNSQYF. The CDR3, as DNA: TGTGCCAGCAGTAGGGACTGGAGCGGGGGGGGACTAGCCAAAAACAGTCAGTACTTC.

The rearrangement links TRBV11-2 to TRBJ1-1, with unresolved D. Germline CDR1 and CDR2: SGHAT and FQNNGV. Trimming left V 4 bases short and J 0 bases short, with 12 bases between. CDR3 size: 15 residues. CDR3: CASSSRTGMNTEAFF. The CDR3 coding sequence is TGTGCCAGCAGCTCCCGGACGGGAATGAACACTGAAGCTTTCTTT.

The chain joins TRBV5-1 to TRBJ2-5; possible D gene TRBD1, 6 bases. The germline CDR1 and CDR2 sequences are SGHRS and YFSETQ. The CDR3 spans 16 residues. V dropped 0 bases and J dropped 7 bases, with 19 bases sitting between them. The CDR3 sequence: CASSLGGHPGVGTQYF. The CDR3 region has the DNA TGCGCCAGCAGCTTGGGGGGACACCCCGGAGTGGGGACCCAGTACTTC.

This chain uses TRBV6-5 with TRBJ1-1; tentative D call: TRBD1 (6 bases). V was shortened by 3 bases and J by 1 base, with 9 bases between the two germline ends. CDR3 size: 14 residues. CDR1 is MNHEY, CDR2 SVGAGI, per germline. CDR3 amino acids: CASSYLTGNTEAFF. The CDR3 coding sequence is TGTGCCAGCAGTTATTTGACAGGGAACACTGAAGCTTTCTTT.

V gene TRBV7-2 combines with J gene TRBJ1-2; perhaps TRBD1 as D (6 bases). Looked up from germline, CDR1 is SGHTA and CDR2 is FQGNSA. The ends were cut back, 5 bases at V and 4 bases at J, with 20 bases in the middle. The CDR3 has 16 amino acids. CDR3 in amino acids: CASSPRGGRNGYGYTF. The CDR3 DNA reads as TGTGCCAGCAGCCCACGGGGGGGGCGCAATGGCTATGGCTACACCTTC.

To note about this clone: The junction departs from the called germline gene at one end, perhaps through a read error. This chain uses TRBV11-2 with TRBJ2-6; D might be TRBD1 (6 bases). This CDR3 region has 15 residues. Germline V gene lookup returns CDR1 SGHAT and CDR2 FQNNGV. CDR3 in amino acids: CASSFRGSGANGLTF. CDR3 nucleotide sequence: TGTGCCAGCAGCTTCAGGGGATCTGGGGCCAACGGCCTGACTTTC.

This clone was recorded only once. The chain recombines TRBV7-9 with TRBJ1-5, with TRBD1 identical over 8 bases. Germline CDR1 SEHNR, CDR2 FQNEAQ (reference sequence). The CDR3 totals 16 residues. Trimming removed 6 bases from V and 2 bases from J; junction bases left unmatched: 9. The CDR3 region has the DNA TGTGCCAGCAGTCCCAACGAACAGGGGGGCAATCAGCCCCAGCATTTT. Translation: CASSPNEQGGNQPQHF.

Only one count was recorded for this clone. The rearrangement joins TRBV6-6 to TRBJ2-1; the match to TRBD1 covers 7 bases. The CDR3 is made up of 16 amino acids. Unmatched junction bases numbered 9, after V lost 4 bases and J lost 3 bases. CDR1 is MNHNY and CDR2 is SVGAGI in the germline V gene (reference sequence). The CDR3 here is CASSCPRQGIYNEQFF. The CDR3 DNA reads as TGTGCCAGCAGTTGCCCGCGACAGGGCATCTACAATGAGCAGTTCTTC.

The V call is TRBV5-1, the J call TRBJ1-6, with no clear D. The CDR3 length is 15 residues. V lost 0 bases, J lost 5 bases, and 9 bases lay in between. Germline V CDR1 and CDR2: SGHRS, YFSETQ. The CDR3 coding sequence is TGCGCCAGCAGCTTGGACATCTCAAATAATTCACCCCTCCACTTT. Protein sequence: CASSLDISNNSPLHF.

This clone was seen only a few times. CDR3 nucleotides: TGTGCCAGCAGCTTTCCCGGACAGGGGATAGAGTACTTC. It is translated as CASSFPGQGIEYF. The rearrangement links TRBV7-9 to TRBJ2-7, with 9 bases matching TRBD1. V shed 3 bases, J shed 11 bases, and the junction held 8 bases outside the gene matches. Germline-derived CDR1 and CDR2 are SEHNR and FQNEAQ (reference sequence). There are 13 residues in the CDR3.